Listed below are T cell receptor beta chains from one sample, sequenced in a study of CD8+ T cells in alopecia areata. Clones were read by immunoSEQ multiplex PCR, and TCRdb kept only the in-frame ones, dropping some. The sample lists roughly 190,000 clones, around 56% occurring once. The sequences come from CD4+ T cells sorted from blood, collected at week 4, from a patient treated with tofacitinib. The receptors were sampled from a human donor with alopecia areata. Each CDR3 is given with its conserved first and last residue. D genes are given only for firm matches. The size entry is marked missing in some rows and otherwise reads once, few, many or a size class.

abundance: few
v_gene: TRBV29-1
j_gene: TRBJ2-4
d_gene: TRBD1
CDR3aa: CSVAFWQQGNIQYF
CDR3nt: TGCAGCGTTGCCTTTTGGCAACAGGGGAACATTCAGTACTTC

abundance: -
v_gene: TRBV15
j_gene: TRBJ2-7
d_gene: -
CDR3aa: CATSRELSEQYF
CDR3nt: TGTGCCACCAGCAGAGAACTCTCCGAGCAGTACTTC

abundance: -
v_gene: TRBV20-1
j_gene: TRBJ2-4
d_gene: -
CDR3aa: CSAREQDIQYF
CDR3nt: TGCAGTGCTAGAGAACAGGATATTCAGTACTTC

abundance: once
v_gene: TRBV29-1
j_gene: TRBJ1-5
d_gene: TRBD1
CDR3aa: CSVSTGESQPQHF
CDR3nt: TGCAGCGTCTCGACAGGGGAGAGTCAGCCCCAGCATTTT

abundance: -
v_gene: TRBV6-6
j_gene: TRBJ2-7
d_gene: -
CDR3aa: CASSLVGAPPIF
CDR3nt: TGTGCCAGCAGCCTAGTAGGCGCCCCGCCAATATTC

abundance: once
v_gene: TRBV29-1
j_gene: TRBJ2-5
d_gene: -
CDR3aa: CSVEEDRLGQTQYF
CDR3nt: TGCAGCGTTGAAGAGGACAGATTAGGGCAGACCCAGTACTTC

abundance: -
v_gene: TRBV30
j_gene: TRBJ1-5
d_gene: -
CDR3aa: CAWSVTSSNQPQHF
CDR3nt: TGTGCCTGGAGCGTAACCAGCTCCAATCAGCCCCAGCATTTT

abundance: -
v_gene: TRBV15
j_gene: TRBJ2-7
d_gene: -
CDR3aa: CATSRERRYEQYF
CDR3nt: TGTGCCACCAGCAGGGAACGACGCTACGAGCAGTACTTC

abundance: -
v_gene: TRBV4-3
j_gene: TRBJ2-7
d_gene: TRBD2
CDR3aa: CASSQEGLAYEQYF
CDR3nt: TGCGCCAGCAGCCAAGAAGGACTAGCTTACGAGCAGTACTTC

abundance: few
v_gene: TRBV7-6
j_gene: TRBJ2-7
d_gene: TRBD1
CDR3aa: CASSLVGTDEQYF
CDR3nt: TGTGCCAGCAGCTTAGTAGGGACAGACGAGCAGTACTTC

abundance: -
v_gene: TRBV30
j_gene: TRBJ2-5
d_gene: TRBD2
CDR3aa: CAWSFASGRYETQYF
CDR3nt: TGTGCCTGGAGCTTCGCCAGCGGGAGATACGAGACCCAGTACTTC

abundance: -
v_gene: TRBV29-1
j_gene: TRBJ2-3
d_gene: TRBD2
CDR3aa: CSVEAGGTDTQYF
CDR3nt: TGCAGCGTTGAGGCGGGAGGCACAGATACGCAGTATTTT

abundance: -
v_gene: TRBV2
j_gene: TRBJ1-1
d_gene: TRBD1
CDR3aa: CASKGQGDYTEAFF
CDR3nt: TGTGCCAGCAAGGGACAGGGTGATTACACTGAAGCTTTCTTT

abundance: -
v_gene: TRBV5-4
j_gene: TRBJ2-7
d_gene: TRBD1
CDR3aa: CASSLPGQLSYEQYF
CDR3nt: TGTGCCAGCAGCTTGCCGGGACAGTTATCCTACGAGCAGTACTTC

abundance: -
v_gene: TRBV30
j_gene: TRBJ2-3
d_gene: -
CDR3aa: CAWGSGTTDTQYF
CDR3nt: TGTGCCTGGGGATCCGGGACCACAGATACGCAGTATTTT

abundance: -
v_gene: TRBV5-4
j_gene: TRBJ2-2
d_gene: -
CDR3aa: CASSLASVGTGELFF
CDR3nt: TGTGCCAGCAGCTTGGCCAGCGTCGGCACCGGGGAGCTGTTTTTT

abundance: -
v_gene: TRBV29-1
j_gene: TRBJ1-1
d_gene: -
CDR3aa: CSVGTQGSEAFF
CDR3nt: TGCAGCGTGGGAACACAGGGATCTGAAGCTTTCTTT

abundance: few
v_gene: TRBV29-1
j_gene: TRBJ2-2
d_gene: -
CDR3aa: CSVERRTGELFF
CDR3nt: TGCAGCGTTGAAAGGCGAACCGGGGAGCTGTTTTTT

abundance: -
v_gene: TRBV30
j_gene: TRBJ1-2
d_gene: -
CDR3aa: CAWSGGSFVSYTF
CDR3nt: TGTGCCTGGAGCGGGGGGTCCTTCGTTAGCTACACCTTC

abundance: -
v_gene: TRBV7-8
j_gene: TRBJ2-7
d_gene: -
CDR3aa: CASSLSRVSLYF
CDR3nt: TGTGCCAGCAGCTTATCGCGGGTCTCTCTCTACTTC

abundance: few
v_gene: TRBV29-1
j_gene: TRBJ2-5
d_gene: TRBD2
CDR3aa: CSVEATSGAQETQYF
CDR3nt: TGCAGCGTTGAAGCCACTAGCGGAGCACAAGAGACCCAGTACTTC

abundance: -
v_gene: TRBV15
j_gene: TRBJ2-1
d_gene: TRBD2
CDR3aa: CATSGAGGPNEQFF
CDR3nt: TGTGCCACCTCCGGGGCGGGAGGGCCTAATGAGCAGTTCTTC

abundance: few
v_gene: TRBV29-1
j_gene: TRBJ2-1
d_gene: -
CDR3aa: CSVESLDEQFF
CDR3nt: TGCAGCGTTGAATCCCTGGATGAGCAGTTCTTC

abundance: few
v_gene: TRBV29-1
j_gene: TRBJ2-3
d_gene: TRBD1
CDR3aa: CSAGQGTDTQYF
CDR3nt: TGCAGCGCGGGACAGGGAACAGATACGCAGTATTTT

abundance: once
v_gene: TRBV9
j_gene: TRBJ1-2
d_gene: TRBD1
CDR3aa: CASSRKTGSYGYTF
CDR3nt: TGTGCCAGCAGCAGGAAGACAGGGAGCTATGGCTACACCTTC

abundance: -
v_gene: TRBV27
j_gene: TRBJ2-5
d_gene: TRBD1
CDR3aa: CASSTNRGQTQYF
CDR3nt: TGTGCCAGCAGTACAAACAGGGGACAGACCCAGTACTTC

abundance: -
v_gene: TRBV29-1
j_gene: TRBJ2-3
d_gene: TRBD2
CDR3aa: CSVEPISGRELGTDTQYF
CDR3nt: TGCAGCGTTGAACCAATTAGCGGGAGAGAATTGGGCACAGATACGCAGTATTTT

abundance: -
v_gene: TRBV19
j_gene: TRBJ2-1
d_gene: TRBD2
CDR3aa: CASKSLAMDEQFF
CDR3nt: TGTGCCAGTAAGTCACTAGCGATGGATGAGCAGTTCTTC

abundance: -
v_gene: TRBV15
j_gene: TRBJ2-1
d_gene: TRBD2
CDR3aa: CATSNKGLSSPNEQFF
CDR3nt: TGTGCCACCAGCAACAAGGGACTATCGAGCCCGAATGAGCAGTTCTTC

abundance: -
v_gene: TRBV5-1
j_gene: TRBJ2-1
d_gene: -
CDR3aa: CASSLTQVREQFF
CDR3nt: TGCGCCAGCAGCTTGACCCAAGTCCGGGAGCAGTTCTTC

abundance: few
v_gene: TRBV29-1
j_gene: TRBJ2-7
d_gene: -
CDR3aa: CSVEGVGSYEQYF
CDR3nt: TGCAGCGTGGAGGGGGTTGGGAGCTACGAGCAGTACTTC

abundance: once
v_gene: TRBV4-1
j_gene: TRBJ2-7
d_gene: TRBD2
CDR3aa: CARDGTSGPNSYEQYF
CDR3nt: TGCGCCAGGGATGGGACTAGCGGGCCTAACTCCTACGAGCAGTACTTC

abundance: few
v_gene: TRBV5-1
j_gene: TRBJ2-5
d_gene: TRBD1
CDR3aa: CASSSPGQAGGTQYF
CDR3nt: TGCGCCAGCAGCTCCCCAGGACAGGCCGGTGGGACCCAGTACTTC

abundance: -
v_gene: TRBV29-1
j_gene: TRBJ2-7
d_gene: -
CDR3aa: CSAYQGGYEQYF
CDR3nt: TGCAGCGCCTATCAGGGGGGCTACGAGCAGTACTTC

abundance: -
v_gene: TRBV29-1
j_gene: TRBJ2-7
d_gene: TRBD1
CDR3aa: CSVVDRSSYEQYF
CDR3nt: TGCAGCGTTGTGGACAGGAGCTCCTACGAGCAGTACTTC

abundance: -
v_gene: TRBV9
j_gene: TRBJ2-3
d_gene: TRBD2
CDR3aa: CASSPRLAGTDTQYF
CDR3nt: TGTGCCAGCAGCCCCCGACTAGCGGGCACAGATACGCAGTATTTT

abundance: -
v_gene: TRBV6-1
j_gene: TRBJ1-2
d_gene: -
CDR3aa: CASNFLESSNYGYTF
CDR3nt: TGTGCCAGCAATTTCCTCGAAAGCAGTAACTATGGCTACACCTTC

abundance: -
v_gene: TRBV7-2
j_gene: TRBJ2-1
d_gene: TRBD2
CDR3aa: CASSLWGSGINEQFF
CDR3nt: TGTGCCAGCAGCTTATGGGGTAGCGGGATCAATGAGCAGTTCTTC

abundance: once
v_gene: TRBV27
j_gene: TRBJ1-1
d_gene: -
CDR3aa: CASSPRTGNTEAFF
CDR3nt: TGTGCCAGCAGTCCACGGACGGGGAACACTGAAGCTTTCTTT

abundance: -
v_gene: TRBV29-1
j_gene: TRBJ2-1
d_gene: -
CDR3aa: CRTKLNNEQFF
CDR3nt: TGCAGGACTAAACTTAACAATGAGCAGTTCTTC

abundance: -
v_gene: TRBV30
j_gene: TRBJ1-1
d_gene: -
CDR3aa: CAWNTAHGTEAFF
CDR3nt: TGTGCCTGGAATACTGCGCATGGAACTGAAGCTTTCTTT

abundance: -
v_gene: TRBV19
j_gene: TRBJ2-1
d_gene: -
CDR3aa: CASSIAGSGYNEQFF
CDR3nt: TGTGCCAGTAGTATCGCCGGGAGCGGGTACAATGAGCAGTTCTTC